This T cell receptor beta chain appears in the sequencing data of a study of T cells after posttransplantation cyclophosphamide. Generated by immunoSEQ multiplex PCR, the TCRdb table keeps only in-frame clones and is missing some. The sample holds roughly 35,000 clones, and no clone turns up only once. On the day of bone marrow donation, the related graft donor provided peripheral blood. From germline, CDR1 is MDHEN and CDR2 SYDVKM. This CDR3 contains 14 residues. The junction had 9 bases not matched to a gene; V was cut back by 8 bases and J by 10 bases. This clone was counted at least ten times. The antigen remains undetermined. Study observations and caveats: TRB overlap between skin or GI tissue T cells and blood was limited. Recipient CMV seropositivity and CMV reactivation strongly tracked TRB clonality. Donor CD8+ memory clones often dominated recipient blood repertoires at later times.

This clonotype was obtained from a girl between 5 and 17 years old in good health, CMV-negative, and a related stem cell transplant donor. The V call is TRBV28, the J call TRBJ1-6, with TRBD1 matching 9 bases. The sequenced sample was PBMCs. The CDR3: CASGAGQGPSPLHF. DNA of the CDR3: TGTGCCAGCGGCGCGGGACAGGGCCCCTCACCCCTCCACTTT.